These 7 T cell receptor beta chains originate from one sample sequenced in a study of OX40 agonist ivuxolimab in advanced cancers. Clones were read by immunoSEQ multiplex PCR, and TCRdb kept only the in-frame ones, dropping some. The repertoire includes some 50,000 clones, around nine tenths of them detected once, and around 0.68% sits in the top ten. The sample here was CD4+ or CD8+ T cells sorted from blood, taken in a trial of the OX40 agonist ivuxolimab. Receptors were obtained from an adult with an advanced solid tumor such as melanoma, head and neck, liver or kidney cancer.

This clone was seen only once. The chain carries TRBV5-6 and TRBJ1-4; D is uncertain. Trimming shortened V by 0 bases and J by 6 bases, and 12 bases separated the two germline ends. The CDR3 totals 15 residues. Germline values: CDR1 SGHDT, CDR2 YYEEEE. The CDR3 DNA follows: TGTGCCAGCAGCTTGGGGTTCAGTTCATATGAAAAACTGTTTTTT. Translated, it gives CASSLGFSSYEKLFF.

V usage is TRBV2 and J usage is TRBJ2-7; 8 bases fit TRBD2. CDR1 and CDR2 from the germline V gene are SNHLY and FYNNEI. This CDR3 spans 15 amino acids. V was clipped by 6 bases and J by 0 bases; unmatched bases: 7. The CDR3, as DNA: TGTGCCAGCAGGAAAAGTAGCGGGGACTCCTACGAGCAGTACTTC. It encodes CASRKSSGDSYEQYF.

This clone has a handful of counts. The chain carries TRBV2 and TRBJ1-1; 7 nucleotides agree with TRBD1. The J segment lost 6 bases and the V segment lost 4 bases, leaving 2 bases of the junction unmatched. The CDR3 covers 12 residues. CDR1 and CDR2 from the germline V gene are SNHLY and FYNNEI. Here the CDR3 reads CASSAQGAEAFF. The DNA of the CDR3 is TGTGCCAGCAGTGCGCAGGGGGCTGAAGCTTTCTTT.

Here the CDR3 DNA reads TGTGCCAGCTCCCCCCGCGTAAGCTCCGAGTACAATGAGCAGTTCTTC. It translates to CASSPRVSSEYNEQFF. This rearrangement joins TRBV18 to TRBJ2-1; D is unresolved. This CDR3 has 16 residues. CDR1 and CDR2 from the germline V gene are KGHSH and LQKENI. Trimming removed 6 bases at V and 4 bases at J, with 19 bases between.

The chain combines TRBV6-5 with TRBJ1-1, with D possibly TRBD1 on 6 matching bases. V lost 5 bases to trimming and J lost 6 bases, with 19 bases between them. The germline V gene has CDR1 MNHEY and CDR2 SVGAGI. The length of the CDR3 is 15 residues. CDR3 loop: CASSGEFRTASEAFF. In DNA, the CDR3 is TGTGCCAGCAGTGGGGAATTCCGGACAGCCTCTGAAGCTTTCTTT.

The V and J genes are TRBV6-1 and TRBJ2-1, with TRBD2 identical over 7 bases. CDR1 is MNHNS, CDR2 SASEGT, per germline. The CDR3 sequence is 15 residues long. V was clipped by 4 bases and J by 2 bases; unmatched bases: 5. This CDR3 reads CASSGTRLAYNEQFF. CDR3 nucleotide sequence: TGTGCCAGCAGTGGGACTAGGCTTGCCTACAATGAGCAGTTCTTC.

This clone showed up just once. The chain joins TRBV7-9 to TRBJ2-3, with TRBD2 identical over 10 bases. The CDR3 covers 14 residues. CDR1 SEHNR and CDR2 FQNEAQ come from the germline V gene (reference sequence). The junction had 6 bases not matched to a gene; V was cut back by 8 bases and J by 4 bases. The CDR3 here is CASETSGYSDTQYF. The CDR3 coding sequence is TGTGCCAGCGAGACTAGCGGGTACTCAGATACGCAGTATTTT.